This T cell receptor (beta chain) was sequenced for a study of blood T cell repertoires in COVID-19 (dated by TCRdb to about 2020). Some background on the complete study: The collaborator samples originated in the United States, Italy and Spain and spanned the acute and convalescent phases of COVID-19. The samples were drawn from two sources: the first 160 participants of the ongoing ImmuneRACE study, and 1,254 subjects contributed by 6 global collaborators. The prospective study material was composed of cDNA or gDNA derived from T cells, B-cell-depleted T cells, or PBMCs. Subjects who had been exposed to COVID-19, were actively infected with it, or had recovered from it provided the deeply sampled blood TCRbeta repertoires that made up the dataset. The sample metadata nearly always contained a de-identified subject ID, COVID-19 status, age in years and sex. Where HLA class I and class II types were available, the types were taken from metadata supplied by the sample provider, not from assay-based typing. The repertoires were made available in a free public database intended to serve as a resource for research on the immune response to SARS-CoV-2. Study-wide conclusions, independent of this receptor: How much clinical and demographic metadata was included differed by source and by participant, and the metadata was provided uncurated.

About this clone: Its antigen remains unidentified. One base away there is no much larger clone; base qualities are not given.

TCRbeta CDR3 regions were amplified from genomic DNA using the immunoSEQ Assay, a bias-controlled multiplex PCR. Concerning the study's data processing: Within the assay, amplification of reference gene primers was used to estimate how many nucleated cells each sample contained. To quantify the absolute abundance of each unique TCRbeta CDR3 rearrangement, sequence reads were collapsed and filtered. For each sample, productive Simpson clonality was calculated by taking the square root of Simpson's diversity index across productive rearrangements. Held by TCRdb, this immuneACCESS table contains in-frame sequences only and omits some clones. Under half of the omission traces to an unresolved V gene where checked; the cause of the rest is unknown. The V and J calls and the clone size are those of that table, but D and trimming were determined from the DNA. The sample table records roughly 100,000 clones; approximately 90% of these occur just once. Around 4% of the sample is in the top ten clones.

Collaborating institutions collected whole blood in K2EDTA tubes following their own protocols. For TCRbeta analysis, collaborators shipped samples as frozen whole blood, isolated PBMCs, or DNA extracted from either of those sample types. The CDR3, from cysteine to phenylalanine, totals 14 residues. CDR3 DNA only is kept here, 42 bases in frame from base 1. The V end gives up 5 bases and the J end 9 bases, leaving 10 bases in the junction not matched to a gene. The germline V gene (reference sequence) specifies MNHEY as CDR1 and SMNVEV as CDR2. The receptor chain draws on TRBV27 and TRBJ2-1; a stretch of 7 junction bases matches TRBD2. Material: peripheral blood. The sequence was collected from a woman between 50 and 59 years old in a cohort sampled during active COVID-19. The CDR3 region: CASSLTRGGGEQFF. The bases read TGTGCCAGCAGTCTCACCCGGGGCGGGGGTGAGCAGTTCTTC.